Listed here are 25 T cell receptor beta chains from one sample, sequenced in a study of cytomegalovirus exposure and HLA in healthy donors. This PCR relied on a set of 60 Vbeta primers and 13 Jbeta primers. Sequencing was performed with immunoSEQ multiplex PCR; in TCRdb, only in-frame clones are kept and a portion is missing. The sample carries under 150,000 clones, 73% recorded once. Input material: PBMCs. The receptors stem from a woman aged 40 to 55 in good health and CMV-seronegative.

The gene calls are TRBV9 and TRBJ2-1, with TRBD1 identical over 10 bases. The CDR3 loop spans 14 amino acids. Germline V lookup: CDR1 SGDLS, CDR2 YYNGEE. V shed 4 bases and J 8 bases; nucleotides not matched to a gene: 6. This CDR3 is CASSPRTGGDEQFF. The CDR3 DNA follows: TGTGCCAGCAGCCCCCGGACAGGGGGGGATGAGCAGTTCTTC.

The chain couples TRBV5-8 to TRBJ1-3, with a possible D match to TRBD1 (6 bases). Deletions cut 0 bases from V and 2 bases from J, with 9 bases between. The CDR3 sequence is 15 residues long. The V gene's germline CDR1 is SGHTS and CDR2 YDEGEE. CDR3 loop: CASSLGTVTGNTIYF. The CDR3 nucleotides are TGTGCCAGCAGCTTGGGGACAGTCACTGGAAACACCATATATTTT.

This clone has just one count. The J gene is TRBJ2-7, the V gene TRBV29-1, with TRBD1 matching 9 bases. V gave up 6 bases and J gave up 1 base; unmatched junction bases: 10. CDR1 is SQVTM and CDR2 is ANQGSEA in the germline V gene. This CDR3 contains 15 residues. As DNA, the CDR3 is TGCAGCGTACCCAGCACAGGGACAGGGTCCTACGAGCAGTACGTC. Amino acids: CSVPSTGTGSYEQYV.

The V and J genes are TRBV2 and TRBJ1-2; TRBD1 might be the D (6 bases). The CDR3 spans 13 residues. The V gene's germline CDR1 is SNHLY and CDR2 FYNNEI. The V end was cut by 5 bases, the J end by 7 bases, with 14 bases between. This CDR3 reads CASSLEGQPGYTF. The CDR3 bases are TGTGCCAGCAGTCTTGAAGGACAGCCTGGCTACACCTTC.

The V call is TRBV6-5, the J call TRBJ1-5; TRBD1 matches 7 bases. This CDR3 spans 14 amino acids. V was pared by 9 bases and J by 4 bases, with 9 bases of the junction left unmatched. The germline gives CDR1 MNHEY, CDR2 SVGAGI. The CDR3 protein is CASGTTGWNQPQHF. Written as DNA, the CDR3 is TGTGCCAGTGGAACGACAGGGTGGAATCAGCCCCAGCATTTT.

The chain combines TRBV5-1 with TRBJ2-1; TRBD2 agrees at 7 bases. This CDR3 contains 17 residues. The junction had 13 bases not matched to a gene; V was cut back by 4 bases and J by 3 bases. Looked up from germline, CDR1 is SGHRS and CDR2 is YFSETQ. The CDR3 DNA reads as TGCGCCAGCAGCGCCCTCGGGGGGTCCGCTAACTACAATGAGCAGTTCTTC. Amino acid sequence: CASSALGGSANYNEQFF.

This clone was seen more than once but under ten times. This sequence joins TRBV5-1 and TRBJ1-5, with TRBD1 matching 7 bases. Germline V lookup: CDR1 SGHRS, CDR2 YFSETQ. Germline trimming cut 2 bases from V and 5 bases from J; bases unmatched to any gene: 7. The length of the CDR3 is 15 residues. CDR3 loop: CASSFGDRADQPQHF. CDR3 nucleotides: TGCGCCAGCAGCTTTGGCGACAGGGCCGATCAGCCCCAGCATTTT. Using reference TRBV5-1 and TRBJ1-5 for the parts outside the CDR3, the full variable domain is KAGVTQTPRYLIKTRGQQVTLSCSPISGHRSVSWYQQTPGQGLQFLFEYFSETQRNKGNFPGRFSGRQFSNSRSEMNVSTLELGDSALYLCASSFGDRADQPQHFGDGTRLSIL.

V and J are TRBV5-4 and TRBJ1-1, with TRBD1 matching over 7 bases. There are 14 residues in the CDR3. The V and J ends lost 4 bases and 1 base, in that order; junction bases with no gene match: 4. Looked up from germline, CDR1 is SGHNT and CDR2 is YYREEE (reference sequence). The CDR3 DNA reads TGTGCCAGCAGCCAGGACAGGTCGAACACTGAAGCTTTCTTT. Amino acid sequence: CASSQDRSNTEAFF.

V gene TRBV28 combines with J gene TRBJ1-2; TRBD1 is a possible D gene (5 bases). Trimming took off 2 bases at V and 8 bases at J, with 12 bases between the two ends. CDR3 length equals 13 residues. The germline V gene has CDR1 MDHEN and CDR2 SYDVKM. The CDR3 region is CASSLEGTWGYTF. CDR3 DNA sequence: TGTGCCAGCAGTTTAGAGGGGACTTGGGGCTACACCTTC.

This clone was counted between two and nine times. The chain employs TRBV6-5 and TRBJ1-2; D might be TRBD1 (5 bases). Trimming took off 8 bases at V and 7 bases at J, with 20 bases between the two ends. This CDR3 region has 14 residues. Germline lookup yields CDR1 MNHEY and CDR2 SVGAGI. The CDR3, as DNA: TGTGCCAGCCGGAAGGGGAGGACTTCAGGTGGCTACACCTTC. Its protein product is CASRKGRTSGGYTF.

DNA for the CDR3: TGTGCGACCGGGACAGGGTTTTCAAACATTCAGTACTTC. It encodes CATGTGFSNIQYF. This sequence joins TRBV6-5 and TRBJ2-4; 9 bases agree with TRBD1. CDR1 is MNHEY, CDR2 SVGAGI, per germline. The CDR3 length is 13 residues.

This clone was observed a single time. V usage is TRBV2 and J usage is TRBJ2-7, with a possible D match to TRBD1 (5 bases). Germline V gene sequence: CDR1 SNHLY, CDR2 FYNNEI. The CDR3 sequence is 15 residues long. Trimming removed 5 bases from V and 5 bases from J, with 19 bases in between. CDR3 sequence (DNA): TGTGCCAGCAGTAGCAGACAGCTTTCGGCTGACGAGCAGTACGTC. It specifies CASSSRQLSADEQYV.

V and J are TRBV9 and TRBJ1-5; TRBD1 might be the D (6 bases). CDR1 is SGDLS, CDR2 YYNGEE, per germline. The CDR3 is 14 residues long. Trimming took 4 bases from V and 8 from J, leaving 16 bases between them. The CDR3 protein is CASSYRGGAEPQHF. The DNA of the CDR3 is TGTGCCAGCAGCTACCGGGGGGGGGCGGAGCCCCAGCATTTT. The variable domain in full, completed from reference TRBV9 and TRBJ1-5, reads DSGVTQTPKHLITATGQRVTLRCSPRSGDLSVYWYQQSLDQGLQFLIQYYNGEERAKGNILERFSAQQFPDLHSELNLSSLELGDSALYFCASSYRGGAEPQHFGDGTRLSIL.

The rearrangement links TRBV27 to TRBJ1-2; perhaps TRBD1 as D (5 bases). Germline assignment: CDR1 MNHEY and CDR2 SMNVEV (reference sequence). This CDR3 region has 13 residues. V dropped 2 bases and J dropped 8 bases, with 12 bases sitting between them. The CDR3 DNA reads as TGTGCCAGCAGTTTACAGGGTACGGTAGGCTACACCTTC. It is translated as CASSLQGTVGYTF.

The CDR3 DNA is TGTGCCAGTAGTATAGTTGGAGGGGTAGCCCACGAGCAGTACTTC. Amino acid sequence: CASSIVGGVAHEQYF. The chain carries TRBV19 and TRBJ2-7; D might be TRBD2 (6 bases). V was shortened by 1 base and J by 5 bases, with 15 bases between the two germline ends. Per the germline V gene, CDR1 is LNHDA and CDR2 is SQIVND (reference sequence). CDR3 length: 15 residues. The variable domain in full, with the rest retrieved from reference TRBV19 and TRBJ2-7, is DGGITQSPKYLFRKEGQNVTLSCEQNLNHDAMYWYRQDPGQGLRLIYYSQIVNDFQKGDIAEGYSVSREKKESFPLTVTSAQKNPTAFYLCASSIVGGVAHEQYFGPGTRLTVT.

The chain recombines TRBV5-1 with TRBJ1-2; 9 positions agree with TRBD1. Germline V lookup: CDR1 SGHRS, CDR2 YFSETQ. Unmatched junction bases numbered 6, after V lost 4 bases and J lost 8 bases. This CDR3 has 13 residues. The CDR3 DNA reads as TGCGCCAGCAGCCCCGGGACAGGGCAAGGCTACACCTTC. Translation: CASSPGTGQGYTF.

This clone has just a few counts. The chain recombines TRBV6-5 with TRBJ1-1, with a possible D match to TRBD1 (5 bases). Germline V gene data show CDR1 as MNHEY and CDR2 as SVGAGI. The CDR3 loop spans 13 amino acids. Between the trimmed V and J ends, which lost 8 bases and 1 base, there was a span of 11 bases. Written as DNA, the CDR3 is TGTGCCAGCCTGGGGGGTGCGAACACTGAAGCTTTCTTT. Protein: CASLGGANTEAFF.

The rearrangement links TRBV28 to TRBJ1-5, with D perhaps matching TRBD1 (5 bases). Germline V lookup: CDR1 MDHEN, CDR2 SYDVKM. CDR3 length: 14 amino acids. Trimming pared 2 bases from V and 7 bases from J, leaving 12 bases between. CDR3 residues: CASSLIRGGQPQHF. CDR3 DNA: TGTGCCAGCAGTTTAATTAGGGGAGGGCAGCCCCAGCATTTT.

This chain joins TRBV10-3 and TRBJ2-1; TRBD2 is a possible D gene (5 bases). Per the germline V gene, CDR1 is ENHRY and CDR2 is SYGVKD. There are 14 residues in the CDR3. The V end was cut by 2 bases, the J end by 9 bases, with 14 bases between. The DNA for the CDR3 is TGTGCCATCAGTGAGGAAAGGGCAGAGGGTGAGCAGTTCTTC. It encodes CAISEERAEGEQFF.

The CDR3 protein is CASSRGISNEKLFF. The CDR3 coding sequence is TGCGCCAGCAGCAGGGGCATCTCTAATGAAAAACTGTTTTTT. J is TRBJ1-4 and V is TRBV5-1; a possible D gene is TRBD1 (5 bases). Germline values: CDR1 SGHRS, CDR2 YFSETQ. Trimming took 4 bases from V and 3 from J, leaving 10 bases between them. The CDR3 is made up of 14 amino acids.

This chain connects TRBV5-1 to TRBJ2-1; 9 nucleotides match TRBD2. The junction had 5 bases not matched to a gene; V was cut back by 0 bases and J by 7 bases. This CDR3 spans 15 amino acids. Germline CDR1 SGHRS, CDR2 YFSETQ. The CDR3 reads CASSLEASGVNEQFF. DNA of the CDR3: TGCGCCAGCAGCTTGGAGGCTAGCGGGGTAAATGAGCAGTTCTTC.

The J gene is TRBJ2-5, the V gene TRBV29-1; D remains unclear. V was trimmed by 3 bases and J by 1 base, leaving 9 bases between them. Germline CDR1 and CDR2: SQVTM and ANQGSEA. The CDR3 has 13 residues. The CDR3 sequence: CSVDGGSQETQYF. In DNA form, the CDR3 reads TGCAGCGTTGATGGTGGCAGCCAAGAGACCCAGTACTTC.

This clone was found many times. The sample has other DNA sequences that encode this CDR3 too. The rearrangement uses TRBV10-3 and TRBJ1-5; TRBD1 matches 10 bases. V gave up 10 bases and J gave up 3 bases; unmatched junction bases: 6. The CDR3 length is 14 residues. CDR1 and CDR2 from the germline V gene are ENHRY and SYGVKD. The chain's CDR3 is CATGTGDLNQPQHF. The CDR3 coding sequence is TGTGCCACCGGGACAGGGGACCTCAATCAGCCCCAGCATTTT.

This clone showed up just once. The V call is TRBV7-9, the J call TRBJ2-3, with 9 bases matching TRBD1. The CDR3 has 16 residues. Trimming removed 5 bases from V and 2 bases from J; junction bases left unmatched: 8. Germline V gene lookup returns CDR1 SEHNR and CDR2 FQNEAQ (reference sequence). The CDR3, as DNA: TGTGCCAGCAGCCAACCCCGGGACAGGGCCACAGATACGCAGTATTTT. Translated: CASSQPRDRATDTQYF.

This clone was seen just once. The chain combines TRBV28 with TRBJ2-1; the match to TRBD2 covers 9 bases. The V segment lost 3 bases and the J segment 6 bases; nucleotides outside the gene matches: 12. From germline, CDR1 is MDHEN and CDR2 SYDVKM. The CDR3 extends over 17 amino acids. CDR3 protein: CASSFLEAGGRGNEQFF. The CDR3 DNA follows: TGTGCCAGCAGTTTCTTGGAAGCGGGGGGCCGTGGCAATGAGCAGTTCTTC.